The source of this TCR beta chain is a study of cytomegalovirus exposure and HLA in healthy donors. Of note for this clone: Its antigen is currently unknown.

PCR amplification relied on 60 Vbeta primers (plus 13 Jbeta primers). Using immunoSEQ multiplex PCR, the repertoire was profiled, and TCRdb retains in-frame clones only, with some absent. The sample consists of more than 150,000 clones, around 80% of them appearing once. Germline CDR1 is SGHAT and CDR2 is FQNNGV. The CDR3 runs 13 residues. Trimming left V 6 bases short and J 4 bases short, with 11 bases between. Study observations and caveats: Trimming of TCR beta V- and J-genes showed a link, identified in a later analysis, to a missense DCLRE1C variant. It was assumed in the presence/absence analyses that sequencing depth was roughly uniform across donors. Specificity for CMV antigens was confirmed in vitro for a few of the CMV-associated chains.

This clonotype was sampled from a girl between 5 and 17 years old in good health and CMV-seropositive. This chain connects TRBV11-2 to TRBJ2-3; D is possibly TRBD1 (5 bases). Input material: PBMCs. The CDR3 is CASSFQGADTQYF. The CDR3 nucleotides read TGTGCCAGCAGTTTTCAAGGGGCAGATACGCAGTATTTT.